A single sample is the source of the 11 T cell receptor beta chains below, sequenced in a study of T cells in Graves' hyperthyroidism and ophthalmopathy. The investigators amplified TCR beta CDR3 regions from RNA transcripts. HTBI primers drove first-round RT-PCR of the TCR CDR3. TCRdb re-called the multiplex PCR reads with MiXCR, one entry per CDR3 protein. The sample contains some 140,000 distinct CDR3 sequences, more than 20% of which appear only once. Source material: blood. The source of these receptors is a woman in her fifties or sixties with Graves' hyperthyroidism that later progressed to Graves' ophthalmopathy.

V gene TRBV15 combines with J gene TRBJ2-1, with 10 nucleotides matching TRBD1. Losses at the gene ends were 5 bases for V and 0 bases for J; bases not matched to a gene: 4. The CDR3 has 16 residues. Looked up from germline, CDR1 is LNHNV and CDR2 is YYDKDF (reference sequence). CDR3 DNA sequence: TGTGCCACCAGCGAGCGGGACAGGGGCTCCTACAATGAGCAGTTCTTC. It specifies CATSERDRGSYNEQFF.

This clonotype was counted only a few times. The chain combines TRBV6-1 with TRBJ2-7; D call uncertain. This CDR3 spans 13 amino acids. Germline values: CDR1 MNHNS, CDR2 SASEGT. V was cut by 3 bases and J by 6 bases, with 12 bases left in between. CDR3 sequence: CASSDSGRGEQYF. The CDR3 DNA is TGTGCCAGCAGTGACTCCGGCCGCGGCGAGCAGTACTTC.

The table lists this clonotype with a few counts. The chain uses TRBV24-1 and TRBJ2-2; D perhaps matches TRBD2 (6 bases). From germline, CDR1 is KGHDR and CDR2 SFDVKD. This CDR3 comprises 15 residues. V lost 9 bases and J 4 bases, leaving 17 bases between the germline ends. The CDR3: CATSTGGIGTGELFF. CDR3 DNA: TGTGCCACCTCCACTGGCGGGATTGGCACCGGGGAGCTGTTTTTT.

This clonotype was counted a few times. The chain employs TRBV15 and TRBJ2-1, with TRBD1 identical over 8 bases. The germline V gene encodes CDR1 LNHNV and CDR2 YYDKDF (reference sequence). The trim removed 1 base at V and 5 bases at J, leaving 4 bases unmatched. The CDR3 has 15 residues. Here the CDR3 DNA reads TGTGCCACCAGCAGAGTGCGGACAGGGAACAATGAGCAGTTCTTC. Translation gives CATSRVRTGNNEQFF.

This clonotype has at least ten counts. The chain recombines TRBV2 with TRBJ1-1, with 7 bases lining up with TRBD1. This CDR3 is built from 13 residues. Germline CDR1 SNHLY, CDR2 FYNNEI. J was trimmed by 1 base and V by 6 bases; bases with no gene match: 2. CDR3 loop: CASRDRTNTEAFF. Here the CDR3 DNA reads TGTGCCAGCAGGGACAGGACGAACACTGAAGCTTTCTTT. The full variable domain, with the rest looked up from reference TRBV2 and TRBJ1-1, is EPEVTQTPSHQVTQMGQEVILRCVPISNHLYFYWYRQILGQKVEFLVSFYNNEISEKSEIFDDQFSVERPDGSNFTLKIRSTKLEDSAMYFCASRDRTNTEAFFGQGTRLTVV.

This clonotype occurred many times. J is TRBJ1-3 and V is TRBV7-2, with TRBD1 matching over 7 bases. The germline V gene has CDR1 SGHTA and CDR2 FQGNSA. This CDR3 contains 17 residues. Trimming removed 4 bases from V and 0 bases from J; junction bases left unmatched: 9. DNA for the CDR3: TGTGCCAGCAGCTCCCCTACAGGGGCCGGCTCTGGAAACACCATATATTTT. Translating it yields CASSSPTGAGSGNTIYF.

The chain is built from TRBV20-1 and TRBJ2-7; D is unclear. Trimming removed 6 bases at V and 3 bases at J, with 15 bases between. The germline gives CDR1 DFQATT, CDR2 SNEGSKA (reference sequence). The CDR3 contains 13 residues. CDR3 residues: CSATTGPLYEQYF. CDR3 bases: TGCAGTGCAACTACCGGGCCCCTCTACGAGCAGTACTTC.

This clonotype was picked up a small number of times. The V gene is TRBV29-1, the J gene TRBJ2-4; D is possibly TRBD1 (6 bases). With 1 base removed from V and 2 bases from J, the gap between germline ends came to 24 bases. CDR3 length equals 19 residues. The germline gives CDR1 SQVTM, CDR2 ANQGSEA. The CDR3 protein is CSVEGVGSAGRGPKNIQYF. DNA of the CDR3: TGCAGCGTTGAAGGGGTCGGGTCGGCTGGCAGGGGTCCCAAAAACATTCAGTACTTC.

This clonotype appeared many times. The chain links TRBV28 to TRBJ2-5; no clear D. Trimming shortened V by 5 bases and J by 3 bases, and 10 bases separated the two germline ends. CDR1 is MDHEN and CDR2 is SYDVKM in the germline V gene. The CDR3 sequence is 13 residues long. The CDR3 nucleotides are TGTGCCAGCAGTAGATCGGGCGAAGAGACCCAGTACTTC. Translated: CASSRSGEETQYF.

Only a few counts were recorded for this clonotype. CDR3 bases: TGTGCCAGCAGCCTGGGACTTACCTCTTACGAGCAGTACTTC. This translates into CASSLGLTSYEQYF. The chain couples TRBV7-2 to TRBJ2-7, with TRBD2 as a possible D gene (6 bases). CDR1 SGHTA and CDR2 FQGNSA come from the germline V gene. Trimming removed 5 bases from V and 4 bases from J, with 15 bases in between. The CDR3 has 14 residues.

The chain links TRBV5-1 to TRBJ2-3; 11 bases map to TRBD1. J gave up 4 bases and V 2 bases, and 6 bases lay outside the gene matches. Germline V gene data show CDR1 as SGHRS and CDR2 as YFSETQ. The CDR3 loop spans 16 amino acids. The CDR3 protein is CASSFRTGGTADTQYF. The DNA for the CDR3 is TGCGCCAGCAGCTTCCGGACAGGGGGCACGGCAGATACGCAGTATTTT.